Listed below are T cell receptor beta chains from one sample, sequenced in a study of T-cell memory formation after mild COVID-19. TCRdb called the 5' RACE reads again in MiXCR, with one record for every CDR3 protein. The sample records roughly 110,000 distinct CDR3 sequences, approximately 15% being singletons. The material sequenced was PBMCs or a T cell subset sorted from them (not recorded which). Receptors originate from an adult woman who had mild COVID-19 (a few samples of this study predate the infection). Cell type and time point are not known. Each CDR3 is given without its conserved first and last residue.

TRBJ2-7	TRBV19	ASSWTSGSYEQY
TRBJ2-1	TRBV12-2	ASRLGVHNEQF
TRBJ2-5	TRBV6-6	ASSPWAGGQETQY
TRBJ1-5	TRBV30	AWDHAGGPQPQH
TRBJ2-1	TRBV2	ASSEVASGSNEQF
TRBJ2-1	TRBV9	ASSPPPGQGNEQF
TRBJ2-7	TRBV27	ASSLSRTTYEQY
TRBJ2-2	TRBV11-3	ASSYRDSPNTGELF
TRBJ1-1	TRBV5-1	ASSTGQGDTEAF
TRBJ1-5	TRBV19	ASSIAREYQPQH
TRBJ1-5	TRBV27	ASSLTSSPQPQH
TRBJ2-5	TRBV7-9	ASSLVRYQETQY
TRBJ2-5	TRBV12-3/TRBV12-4	ASSLAQGAPLETQY
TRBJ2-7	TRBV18	ASSQYRPGQGAYEQY
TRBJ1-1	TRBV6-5	ASRGLMNTEAF
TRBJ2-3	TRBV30	AWSVLLTTTDTQY
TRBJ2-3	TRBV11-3	ASSSNGSPDTQY
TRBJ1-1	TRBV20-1	SASLGQAGAEAF
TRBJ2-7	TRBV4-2	ASSQDLGGGIYEQY
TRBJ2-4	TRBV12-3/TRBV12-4	ASSLDVGGGMGAKNIQY
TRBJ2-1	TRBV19	ASTGTSSNEQF
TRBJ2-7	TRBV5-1	ASSAGGQGSYEQY